Below, 10 T cell receptor beta chains from the same sample are listed, as sequenced in a study of blood T cell repertoires in COVID-19. Clones were sequenced by immunoSEQ multiplex PCR, and TCRdb holds only the in-frame ones, with some missing. The repertoire includes 200,000 to 250,000 clones, about four fifths of them detected once, and around 1.8% sits in the top ten. Sequencing used PBMCs or T cells enriched from blood (not recorded which). The receptors derive from a man aged 55-75 years who had recovered from COVID-19.

The J gene is TRBJ1-1, the V gene TRBV18; TRBD1 is a possible D gene (5 bases). Germline lookup yields CDR1 KGHSH and CDR2 LQKENI. The V gene lost 4 bases and the J gene lost 0 bases, with 9 bases spanning the gap. This CDR3 spans 14 amino acids. In nucleotides, the CDR3 is TGTGCCAGCTCACGCGAACAGGTGAACACTGAAGCTTTCTTT. Protein sequence: CASSREQVNTEAFF.

This chain connects TRBV27 to TRBJ2-1; D may be TRBD1 (5 bases). The CDR3 is 17 amino acids. The V end was cut by 3 bases, the J end by 1 base, with 16 bases between. The germline CDR1 and CDR2 sequences are MNHEY and SMNVEV (reference sequence). The CDR3 nucleotides read TGTGCCAGCAGTTTCGGTCCCAGGGTAGGGTCCTACAATGAGCAGTTCTTC. As protein: CASSFGPRVGSYNEQFF.

This chain uses TRBV19 with TRBJ2-3; D possibly corresponds to TRBD2 (7 bases). In germline, CDR1 is LNHDA, CDR2 SQIVND (reference sequence). Trimming removed 4 bases from V and 0 bases from J, with 14 bases in between. This CDR3 contains 16 residues. For the CDR3, the DNA is TGTGCCAGTAGTAGGGAGGGGGGGACTAGCACAGATACGCAGTATTTT. Translated: CASSREGGTSTDTQYF.

The rearrangement uses TRBV5-1 and TRBJ1-3; D gene ambiguous. From germline, CDR1 is SGHRS and CDR2 YFSETQ. The CDR3 length is 14 residues. V shed 5 bases and J shed 3 bases, with 12 bases lying between them. The DNA for the CDR3 is TGCGCCAGCAGTTATGGGCAGATTGGAAACACCATATATTTT. This encodes CASSYGQIGNTIYF.

V and J are TRBV7-2 and TRBJ2-3; 12 bases are a match to TRBD2. The CDR3 consists of 18 residues. V dropped 1 base and J dropped 4; count of bases not matched to a gene: 9. CDR1 and CDR2 from the germline V gene are SGHTA and FQGNSA. CDR3 sequence (DNA): TGTGCCAGCAGCTTAGGAGCTCGGCTAGCGGGGGGGCCAGATACGCAGTATTTT. Translation: CASSLGARLAGGPDTQYF.

The V call is TRBV2, the J call TRBJ1-1; tentatively, D is TRBD1 (5 bases). V lost 4 bases, J lost 1 base, and 7 bases lay in between. This CDR3 is built from 13 residues. The germline V gene encodes CDR1 SNHLY and CDR2 FYNNEI. CDR3 protein: CASSGQQNTEAFF. The DNA of the CDR3 is TGTGCCAGCAGTGGACAGCAGAACACTGAAGCTTTCTTT.

The V call is TRBV19, the J call TRBJ2-5; maybe TRBD2 (6 bases). Between the trimmed V and J ends, which lost 3 bases and 1 base, there was a span of 9 bases. The V gene's germline CDR1 is LNHDA and CDR2 SQIVND (reference sequence). The CDR3 has 14 residues. In DNA form, the CDR3 reads TGTGCCAGTAGTATGGCGGGAATCCAAGAGACCCAGTACTTC. This gives the protein CASSMAGIQETQYF.

This clone was picked up one time. This rearrangement joins TRBV7-2 to TRBJ1-3; TRBD1 aligns across 9 bases. The CDR3 has 15 amino acids. Losses at the gene ends were 5 bases for V and 1 base for J; bases not matched to a gene: 3. CDR1 SGHTA and CDR2 FQGNSA come from the germline V gene. CDR3 loop: CASSAGTGSGNTIYF. CDR3 nucleotides: TGTGCCAGCAGCGCAGGGACAGGGTCTGGAAACACCATATATTTT.

This clone was seen a few times. V gene TRBV7-8 combines with J gene TRBJ1-6, with TRBD1 as a possible D gene (5 bases). The V and J ends lost 1 base and 12 bases respectively, with 13 bases between them. CDR3 length: 14 residues. Germline CDR1 is SGHVS and CDR2 is FQNEAQ. CDR3 protein: CASSLDSRAKPLHF. DNA of the CDR3: TGTGCCAGCAGCTTAGACAGCAGGGCTAAACCCCTCCACTTT.

The rearrangement links TRBV5-6 to TRBJ1-2; TRBD1 is a possible D gene (6 bases). CDR3 length equals 15 residues. The germline V gene encodes CDR1 SGHDT and CDR2 YYEEEE. The germline V and J ends were trimmed by 2 bases and 4 bases, with 15 bases remaining between them. The CDR3 DNA reads TGTGCCAGCAGCTTAACTACAGGGATAATCTATGGCTACACCTTC. Its protein product is CASSLTTGIIYGYTF.